The 20 T cell receptor beta chains below all came from one sample that was sequenced in a study of radiotherapy plus CTLA-4 blockade in lung cancer. Some clones are missing from TCRdb's copy, which holds only in-frame ones; the method was immunoSEQ multiplex PCR. The table records tens of thousands of clones, 85% to 90% of them present only once. Source: peripheral blood, taken from a patient treated with radiotherapy plus ipilimumab. The receptors come from a human donor with non-small cell lung cancer that progressed on radiotherapy plus ipilimumab.

J is TRBJ2-1 and V is TRBV11-3, with 10 bases that match TRBD2. The germline CDR1 and CDR2 sequences are SGHNT and YENEEA. The CDR3 consists of 16 residues. J lost 6 bases, V lost 1 base, and 6 bases had no gene match. DNA of the CDR3: TGTGCCAGCAGCTTAGGGGTAGCGGGAGGAGGCAATGAGCAGTTCTTC. Residues: CASSLGVAGGGNEQFF. The full variable domain, with the rest looked up from reference TRBV11-3 and TRBJ2-1, is EAGVVQSPRYKIIEKKQPVAFWCNPISGHNTLYWYLQNLGQGPELLIRYENEEAVDDSQLPKDRFSAERLKGVDSTLKIQPAELGDSAVYLCASSLGVAGGGNEQFFGPGTRLTVL.

V gene TRBV1 combines with J gene TRBJ2-1; TRBD2, the D gene given by the table, was not confirmed from the DNA. TRBV1 is reported as a pseudogene. The CDR3 has 15 residues. The CDR3, as DNA: TGCACCAGCAGCTCTAGCGGGGAATCCTACAATGAGCAGTTCTTC. Translation: CTSSSSGESYNEQFF.

Written as DNA, the CDR3 is TGTGCCACCAGTCTGCAGAGGACAGGTCGAACCGGGGAGCTGTTTTTT. Translating gives CATSLQRTGRTGELFF. The rearrangement links TRBV15 to TRBJ2-2; 7 nucleotides align to TRBD1. Looked up from germline, CDR1 is LNHNV and CDR2 is YYDKDF (reference sequence). The junction had 12 bases not matched to a gene; V was cut back by 6 bases and J by 5 bases. This CDR3 has 16 amino acids.

The chain employs TRBV30 and TRBJ1-2; 8 bases line up with TRBD1. CDR1 is GTSNPN and CDR2 is SVGIG in the germline V gene (reference sequence). The length of the CDR3 is 11 residues. J gave up 4 bases and V 8 bases, and 3 bases lay outside the gene matches. The CDR3 loop is CAADRGYGYTF. The CDR3 DNA follows: TGTGCCGCCGACAGGGGCTATGGCTACACCTTC. Based on the CDR3 plus reference TRBV30 and TRBJ1-2, the full variable domain is SQTIHQWPATLVQPVGSPLSLECTVEGTSNPNLYWYRQAAGRGLQLLFYSVGIGQISSEVPQNLSASRPQDRQFILSSKKLLLSDSGFYLCAADRGYGYTFGSGTRLTVV.

This clone was found a few times. At one boundary the junction diverges from the germline segment, which might be a read error. The chain has TRBV28 and TRBJ2-1; 9 nucleotides match TRBD1. The germline V gene has CDR1 MDHEN and CDR2 SYDVKM. The CDR3 runs 11 residues. This CDR3 is CASRGQGPPIF. The CDR3 bases are TGTGCCAGCAGGGGACAGGGCCCCCCGATCTTC.

This rearrangement joins TRBV18 to TRBJ2-7, with a possible D match to TRBD2 (5 bases). The germline V gene encodes CDR1 KGHSH and CDR2 LQKENI. Trimming cost V 3 bases and J 0 bases, with 18 bases left between them. This CDR3 spans 17 amino acids. The DNA for the CDR3 is TGTGCCAGCTCACCGAACTTGGTATCGGGGTTCTCCTACGAGCAGTACTTC. Translating it yields CASSPNLVSGFSYEQYF.

The V gene is TRBV27, the J gene TRBJ1-2; 7 bases are a match to TRBD1. CDR1 is MNHEY and CDR2 is SMNVEV in the germline V gene (reference sequence). J lost 2 bases, V lost 6 bases, and 12 bases had no gene match. The CDR3 is made up of 16 amino acids. The DNA of the CDR3 is TGTGCCAGCAGCCCCATACCGGGACAGCGAAACTATGGCTACACCTTC. Protein product: CASSPIPGQRNYGYTF.

This chain joins TRBV14 and TRBJ2-3, with a weak D call TRBD1 (5 bases). Germline V lookup: CDR1 SGHDN, CDR2 FVKESK. Trimming removed 3 bases from V and 6 bases from J, with 16 bases in between. This CDR3 comprises 15 residues. The CDR3 region is CASSQSATAFDTQYF. The DNA for the CDR3 is TGTGCCAGCAGCCAGTCCGCGACAGCCTTTGATACGCAGTATTTT.

In its sample, this clone was seen a few times. This chain links TRBV13 with TRBJ2-1; 9 positions match TRBD2. The CDR3 runs 15 residues. With V trimmed by 5 bases and J by 6 bases, 8 bases remained unmatched. The V gene's germline CDR1 is PRHDT and CDR2 FYEKMQ (reference sequence). Here the CDR3 DNA reads TGTGCCAGCAGCCTTAGCGGGAGTACGGCCAATGAGCAGTTCTTC. Translated, it gives CASSLSGSTANEQFF.

The chain recombines TRBV11-3 with TRBJ1-1; D unresolved. The V and J ends lost 1 base and 1 base respectively, with 7 bases between them. This CDR3 is built from 14 residues. Germline assignment: CDR1 SGHNT and CDR2 YENEEA. The DNA for the CDR3 is TGTGCCAGCAGCTTAGCTGCACGGAACACTGAAGCTTTCTTT. Its translation is CASSLAARNTEAFF.

The chain carries TRBV7-2 and TRBJ2-7; 9 bases are a match to TRBD2. The CDR3 is 14 residues long. CDR1 and CDR2 (germline): SGHTA, FQGNSA. Trimming cost V 4 bases and J 6 bases; bases outside gene matches: 7. This chain's CDR3 is CASSSRLAVGEQYF. The CDR3 bases are TGTGCCAGCAGCTCCCGACTAGCGGTGGGCGAGCAGTACTTC.

The gene calls are TRBV5-4 and TRBJ2-6; unclear D gene. Germline CDR1 is SGHNT and CDR2 is YYREEE (reference sequence). The CDR3 totals 19 residues. V was trimmed by 4 bases and J by 1 base, leaving 21 bases between them. The CDR3 loop is CASSPAGPGPGSGANVLTF. The CDR3 nucleotides read TGTGCCAGCAGCCCCGCCGGGCCGGGTCCCGGGTCTGGGGCCAACGTCCTGACTTTC.

The chain joins TRBV5-6 to TRBJ2-1; 11 positions agree with TRBD2. Trimming at V came to 4 bases and at J to 7 bases, leaving 7 bases not matched to a gene. This CDR3 has 15 amino acids. Germline V CDR1 and CDR2: SGHDT, YYEEEE. This chain's CDR3 is CASSLRLAGFNEQFF. DNA for the CDR3: TGTGCCAGCAGCCTCCGACTAGCGGGATTTAATGAGCAGTTCTTC. Supplemented by reference TRBV5-6 and TRBJ2-1, the full variable domain reads DAGVTQSPTHLIKTRGQQVTLRCSPKSGHDTVSWYQQALGQGPQFIFQYYEEEERQRGNFPDRFSGHQFPNYSSELNVNALLLGDSALYLCASSLRLAGFNEQFFGPGTRLTVL.

This clone was counted a few times. This chain uses TRBV27 with TRBJ1-4; 7 bases map to TRBD1. Losses at the gene ends were 4 bases for V and 5 bases for J; bases not matched to a gene: 7. The germline CDR1 and CDR2 sequences are MNHEY and SMNVEV (reference sequence). The CDR3 totals 15 residues. CDR3 loop: CASSSLRGGNEKLFF. As DNA, the CDR3 is TGTGCCAGCAGTTCCCTCAGGGGGGGGAATGAAAAACTGTTTTTT. The whole variable domain, remainder taken from reference TRBV27 and TRBJ1-4, is EAQVTQNPRYLITVTGKKLTVTCSQNMNHEYMSWYRQDPGLGLRQIYYSMNVEVTDKGDVPEGYKVSRKEKRNFPLILESPSPNQTSLYFCASSSLRGGNEKLFFGSGTQLSVL.

This sequence joins TRBV4-1 and TRBJ1-5; 8 bases align to TRBD1. V lost 0 bases to trimming and J lost 5 bases; unmatched junction nucleotides: 3. CDR3 length: 15 residues. Germline CDR1 is MGHRA and CDR2 is YSYEKL. The CDR3 DNA sequence: TGCGCCAGCAGCCAAGATCCCAGGGGGCATCAGCCCCAGCATTTT. Its translation: CASSQDPRGHQPQHF.

In regard to this clone: This sample includes further DNA sequences coding for the same CDR3. This chain links TRBV2 with TRBJ2-4; TRBD1 matches at 8 bases. CDR3 size: 19 residues. The V segment lost 7 bases and the J segment 8 bases; nucleotides outside the gene matches: 25. The germline gives CDR1 SNHLY, CDR2 FYNNEI. CDR3 sequence (DNA): TGTGCCAGCACTCGTCCCGGGACAGGATCAAGGACTCTTGCCCACATTCAGTACTTC. The encoded protein is CASTRPGTGSRTLAHIQYF.

The DNA of the CDR3 is TGTGCCAGCAGTTACGGACAGGACCCTGAAAAACTGTTTTTT. Protein: CASSYGQDPEKLFF. J is TRBJ1-4 and V is TRBV6-6; 7 bases are a match to TRBD1. The CDR3 is 14 amino acids. In germline, CDR1 is MNHNY, CDR2 SVGAGI (reference sequence). V lost 2 bases, J lost 7 bases, and 4 bases stayed unmatched.

The chain couples TRBV11-3 to TRBJ2-1, with TRBD1 matching 11 bases. V shed 4 bases, J shed 16 bases, and the junction held 12 bases outside the gene matches. CDR3 length: 14 residues. Germline loops: CDR1 SGHNT, CDR2 YENEEA. The CDR3 loop reads CASSSIPGQGANFF. DNA for the CDR3: TGTGCCAGCAGCTCCATACCTGGACAGGGGGCAAATTTCTTC.

The chain couples TRBV28 to TRBJ2-7, with D possibly TRBD1 on 5 matching bases. CDR3 length: 14 residues. The V end was cut by 10 bases, the J end by 0 bases, with 16 bases between. Looked up from germline, CDR1 is MDHEN and CDR2 is SYDVKM. CDR3 DNA: TGTGCCACCACCCGCCAGGGAAGCTCCTACGAGCAGTACTTC. Its translation: CATTRQGSSYEQYF.

The chain is built from TRBV7-3 and TRBJ2-7; the match to TRBD1 covers 7 bases. J was trimmed by 9 bases and V by 5 bases; bases with no gene match: 19. The germline V gene encodes CDR1 SGHTA and CDR2 FQGTGA. The CDR3 runs to 16 residues. Here the CDR3 reads CASSHPHRDSCYGQYF. The CDR3 bases are TGTGCCAGCAGCCACCCCCACCGGGACAGTTGTTATGGGCAGTACTTC.